This TCR beta chain came from a study of CD8+ T cells in alopecia areata. In the study overall: In an open-label trial, patients got 5 to 10 mg tofacitinib twice daily. Study-level findings and limits: In lesional scalp, particularly from alopecia totalis/universalis, clonality was higher than in normal scalp.

CDR3 size: 15 residues. Germline-derived CDR1 and CDR2 are SGHRS and YFSETQ. V lost 4 bases and J lost 4; bases outside the gene matches: 5. Treatment specified: oral pan-JAK inhibitor, 5-10 mg twice daily. The researchers isolated CD4+ and CD8+ T cells from PBMCs by sorting. As concerns this clone: Its antigen is still unknown.

Following RNA extraction, reverse transcription yielded cDNA that acted as the sequencing template. Assay used: immunoSEQ multiplex PCR; TCRdb lists only in-frame clones, some missing. Found here are about 300,000 clones, 55% to 70% of them singletons; the top ten hold roughly 1.8%. The starting material was CD4+ T cells sorted from blood, obtained at week 24, from a patient treated with tofacitinib. The genes are TRBV5-1 and TRBJ2-3; 11 nucleotides align to TRBD1. The TCR sequence derives from a human donor with alopecia areata. The CDR3 loop reads CASSRDRGSADTQYF. The CDR3 DNA follows: TGCGCCAGCAGCCGGGACAGGGGGAGCGCAGATACGCAGTATTTT. Together with reference TRBV5-1 and TRBJ2-3, the CDR3 gives the full variable domain: KAGVTQTPRYLIKTRGQQVTLSCSPISGHRSVSWYQQTPGQGLQFLFEYFSETQRNKGNFPGRFSGRQFSNSRSEMNVSTLELGDSALYLCASSRDRGSADTQYFGPGTRLTVL.